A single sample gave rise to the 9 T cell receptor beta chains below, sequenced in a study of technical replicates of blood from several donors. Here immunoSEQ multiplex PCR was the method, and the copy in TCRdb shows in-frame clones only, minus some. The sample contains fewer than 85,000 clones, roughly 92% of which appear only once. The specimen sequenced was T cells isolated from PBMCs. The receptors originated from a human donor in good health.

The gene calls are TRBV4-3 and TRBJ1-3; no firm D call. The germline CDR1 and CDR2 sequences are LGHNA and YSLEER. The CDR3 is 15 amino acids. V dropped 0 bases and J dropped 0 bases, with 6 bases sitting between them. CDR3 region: CASSQDEGSGNTIYF. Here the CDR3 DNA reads TGCGCCAGCAGCCAAGATGAGGGCTCTGGAAACACCATATATTTT.

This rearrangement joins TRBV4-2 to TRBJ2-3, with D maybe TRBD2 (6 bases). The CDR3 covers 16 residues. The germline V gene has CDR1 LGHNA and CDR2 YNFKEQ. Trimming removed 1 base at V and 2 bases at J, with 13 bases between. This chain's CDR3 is CASSQVDSGYTDTQYF. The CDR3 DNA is TGTGCCAGCAGCCAAGTTGATAGCGGCTACACAGATACGCAGTATTTT.

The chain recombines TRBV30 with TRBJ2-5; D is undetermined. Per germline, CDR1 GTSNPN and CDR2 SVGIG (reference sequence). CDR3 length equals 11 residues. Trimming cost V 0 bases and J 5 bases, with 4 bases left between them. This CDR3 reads CAWSVRETQYF. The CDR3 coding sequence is TGTGCCTGGAGTGTACGGGAGACCCAGTACTTC.

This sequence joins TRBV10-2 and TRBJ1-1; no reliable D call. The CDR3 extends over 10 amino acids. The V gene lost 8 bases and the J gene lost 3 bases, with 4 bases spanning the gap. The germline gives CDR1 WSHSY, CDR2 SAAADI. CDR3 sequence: CASLDTEAFF. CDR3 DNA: TGCGCCAGCTTAGACACTGAAGCTTTCTTT.

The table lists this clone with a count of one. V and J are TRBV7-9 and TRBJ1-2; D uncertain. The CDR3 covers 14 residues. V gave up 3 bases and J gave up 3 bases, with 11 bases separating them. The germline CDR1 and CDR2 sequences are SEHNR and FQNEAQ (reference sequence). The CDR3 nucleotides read TGTGCCAGCAGCTTGCTTCGTTCGGACTATGGCTACACCTTC. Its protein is CASSLLRSDYGYTF.

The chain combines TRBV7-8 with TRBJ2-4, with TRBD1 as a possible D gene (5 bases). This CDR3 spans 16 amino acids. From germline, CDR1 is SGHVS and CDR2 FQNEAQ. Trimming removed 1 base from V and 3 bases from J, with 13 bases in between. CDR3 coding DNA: TGTGCCAGCAGCTTAGGTCCAGGAAGGGGCAAAAACATTCAGTACTTC. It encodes CASSLGPGRGKNIQYF. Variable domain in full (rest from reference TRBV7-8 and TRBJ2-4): GAGVSQSPRYKVAKRGQDVALRCDPISGHVSLFWYQQALGQGPEFLTYFQNEAQLDKSGLPSDRFFAERPEGSVSTLKIQRTQQEDSAVYLCASSLGPGRGKNIQYFGAGTRLSVL.

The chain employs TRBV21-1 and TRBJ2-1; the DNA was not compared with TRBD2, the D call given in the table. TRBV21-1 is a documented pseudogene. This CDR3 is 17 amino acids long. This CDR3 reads CASSGRATTHWADEQFF. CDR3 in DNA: TGTGCCAGCAGCGGGCGGGCCACGACTCACTGGGCCGATGAGCAGTTCTTC.

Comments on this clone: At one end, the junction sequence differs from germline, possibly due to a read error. In nucleotides, the CDR3 is TGTGCCAGCCGCCGGACTAGGGTTCTCTTC. Encoded protein: CASRRTRVLF. This rearrangement joins TRBV6-5 to TRBJ2-1, with 7 nucleotides matching TRBD2. CDR3 length equals 10 residues. Germline V lookup: CDR1 MNHEY, CDR2 SVGAGI.

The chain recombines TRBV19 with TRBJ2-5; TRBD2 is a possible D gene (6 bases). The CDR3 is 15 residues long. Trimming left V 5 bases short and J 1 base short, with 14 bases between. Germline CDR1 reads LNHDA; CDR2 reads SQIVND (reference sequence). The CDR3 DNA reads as TGTGCCAGTAGTTTTGGGGGAGGATTCCAAGAGACCCAGTACTTC. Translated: CASSFGGGFQETQYF.